These 6 T cell receptor beta chains were all obtained from the same sample, sequenced in a study of Tregs in tolerant kidney transplant recipients. This table comes from immunoSEQ multiplex PCR, and its TCRdb copy is limited to in-frame clones, with some not included. The table records some 56,000 clones, around 90% of them present only once. Recipients received nonmyeloablative bone marrow transplants from related graft donors, with transient mixed chimerism. Sequenced here: CD8+ T cells from blood (PBMCs), sampled 24 months after the transplant. Receptors were obtained from a human patient who received a combined kidney and bone marrow transplant. Certain T cells may be donor cells from the graft.

The chain employs TRBV4-2 and TRBJ2-2; 8 bases fit TRBD2. This CDR3 has 16 amino acids. In germline, CDR1 is LGHNA, CDR2 YNFKEQ. V was pared by 0 bases and J by 7 bases, with 7 bases of the junction left unmatched. The CDR3 DNA is TGTGCCAGCAGCCAAGAGATAAGCGGGAGTAACGGGGAGCTGTTTTTT. Amino acid sequence: CASSQEISGSNGELFF.

This chain connects TRBV5-1 to TRBJ2-1; 10 bases align to TRBD2. The V gene end was trimmed by 4 bases and the J gene end by 4 bases; junction bases not matched to a gene: 14. Germline V CDR1 and CDR2: SGHRS, YFSETQ. The CDR3 runs to 18 residues. The CDR3 sequence: CASSRGTLAGAEYNEQFF. The CDR3, as DNA: TGCGCCAGCAGCCGGGGGACTCTAGCGGGAGCGGAATACAATGAGCAGTTCTTC.

The chain recombines TRBV5-1 with TRBJ1-1, with D uncertain. The germline V gene has CDR1 SGHRS and CDR2 YFSETQ. With 4 bases removed from V and 3 bases from J, the gap between germline ends came to 7 bases. This CDR3 has 12 residues. The CDR3 DNA reads TGCGCCAGCAGCCACGGGTACACTGAAGCTTTCTTT. This sequence encodes CASSHGYTEAFF.

The J gene is TRBJ2-1, the V gene TRBV7-6; D is perhaps TRBD1 (6 bases). Looked up from germline, CDR1 is SGHVS and CDR2 is FNYEAQ. With 4 bases removed from V and 2 bases from J, the gap between germline ends came to 15 bases. There are 16 residues in the CDR3. CDR3 nucleotides: TGTGCCAGCAGCTCGGCCCGGGACACCGCCTACAATGAGCAGTTCTTC. Translation: CASSSARDTAYNEQFF.

The chain joins TRBV4-3 to TRBJ2-3; 10 bases are a match to TRBD2. Germline V lookup: CDR1 LGHNA, CDR2 YSLEER. The trim removed 6 bases at V and 1 base at J, leaving 4 bases unmatched. There are 15 residues in the CDR3. CDR3 amino acids: CASSLGLAGTDTQYF. CDR3 in DNA: TGCGCCAGCAGTCTCGGACTAGCGGGCACAGATACGCAGTATTTT.

V gene TRBV19 combines with J gene TRBJ1-4; a possible D gene is TRBD1 (5 bases). V was shortened by 5 bases and J by 5 bases, with 12 bases between the two germline ends. Per germline, CDR1 LNHDA and CDR2 SQIVND (reference sequence). The CDR3 is 14 residues long. The CDR3: CASSVGTLNEKLFF. In nucleotides, the CDR3 is TGTGCCAGTAGTGTCGGGACTCTAAATGAAAAACTGTTTTTT.